This record covers a single TCR beta chain. Its antigen is still unknown. Germline CDR1 reads SNHLY; CDR2 reads FYNNEI. The CDR3 loop spans 14 amino acids. Trimming took 4 bases from V and 7 from J; bases not matched to a gene: 6. The source of the sample is a study of cytomegalovirus exposure and HLA in healthy donors. Study results and caveats: For presence/absence analyses, sequencing depth was assumed to be roughly uniform across donors. Reported performance of the classifier showed diagnosis of cytomegalovirus status with high specificity and sensitivity. TCR association rates varied by HLA locus in a later analysis, with DRB1 highest and HLA-C lowest.

In the PCR, 60 Vbeta and 13 Jbeta primers were used. The data were produced by immunoSEQ multiplex PCR, yet TCRdb's version contains in-frame clones alone and is incomplete. The table includes some 140,000 clones, approximately 74% detected once. Sequencing was performed on PBMCs. The sequence derives from a man aged 30-40 years in good health and CMV-seronegative. The chain combines TRBV2 with TRBJ1-4, with 7 nucleotides matching TRBD1. The CDR3 DNA reads TGTGCCAGCAGTGTATACAGGGGAGTTGAAAAACTGTTTTTT. Translating it yields CASSVYRGVEKLFF.